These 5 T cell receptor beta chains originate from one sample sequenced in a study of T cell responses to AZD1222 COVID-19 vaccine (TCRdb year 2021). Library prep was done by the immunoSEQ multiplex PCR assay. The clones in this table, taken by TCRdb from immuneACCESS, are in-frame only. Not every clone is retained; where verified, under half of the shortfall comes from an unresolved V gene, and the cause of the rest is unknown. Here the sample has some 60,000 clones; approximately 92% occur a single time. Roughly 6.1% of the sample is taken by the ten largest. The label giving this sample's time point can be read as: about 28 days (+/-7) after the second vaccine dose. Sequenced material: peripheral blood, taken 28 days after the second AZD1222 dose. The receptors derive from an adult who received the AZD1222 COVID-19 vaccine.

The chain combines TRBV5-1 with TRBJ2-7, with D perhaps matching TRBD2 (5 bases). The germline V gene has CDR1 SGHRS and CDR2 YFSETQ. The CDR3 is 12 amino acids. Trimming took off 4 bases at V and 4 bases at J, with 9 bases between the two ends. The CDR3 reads CASSAGGYEQYF. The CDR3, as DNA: TGCGCCAGCAGCGCGGGTGGATACGAGCAGTACTTC.

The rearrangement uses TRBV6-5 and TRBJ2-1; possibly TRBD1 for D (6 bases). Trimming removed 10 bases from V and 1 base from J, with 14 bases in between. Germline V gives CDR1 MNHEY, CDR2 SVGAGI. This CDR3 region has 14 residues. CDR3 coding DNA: TGTGCCATCTCCGGACAGCCTTCCTACAATGAGCAGTTCTTC. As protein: CAISGQPSYNEQFF.

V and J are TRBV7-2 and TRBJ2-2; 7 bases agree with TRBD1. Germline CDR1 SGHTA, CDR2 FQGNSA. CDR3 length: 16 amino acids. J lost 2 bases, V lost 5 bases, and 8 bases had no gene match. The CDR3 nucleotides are TGTGCCAGCAGCCAACTCGGGACAGTCAACACCGGGGAGCTGTTTTTT. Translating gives CASSQLGTVNTGELFF.

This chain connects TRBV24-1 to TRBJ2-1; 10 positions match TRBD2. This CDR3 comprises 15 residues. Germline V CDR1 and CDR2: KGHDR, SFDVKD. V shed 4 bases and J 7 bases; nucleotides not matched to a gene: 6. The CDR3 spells CATSDHTSGANEQFF. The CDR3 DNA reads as TGTGCCACCAGTGACCATACTAGCGGGGCTAATGAGCAGTTCTTC.

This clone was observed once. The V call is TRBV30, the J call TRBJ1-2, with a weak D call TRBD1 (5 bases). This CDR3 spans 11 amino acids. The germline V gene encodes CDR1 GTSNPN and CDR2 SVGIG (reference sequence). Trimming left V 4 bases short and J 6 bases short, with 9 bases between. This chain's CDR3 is CAWTGLNGYTF. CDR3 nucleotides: TGTGCCTGGACAGGGCTCAATGGCTACACCTTC.